The 22 T cell receptor beta chains below were found in one sample sequenced in a study of cytomegalovirus exposure and HLA in healthy donors. The PCR had 60 Vbeta and 13 Jbeta primers. Sequencing was performed with immunoSEQ multiplex PCR; in TCRdb, only in-frame clones are kept and a portion is missing. The table shows approximately 150,000 clones, with about four fifths occurring only once. Input material: PBMCs. Receptors were obtained from a man younger than 30 in good health and CMV-seropositive.

The genes are TRBV18 and TRBJ2-3; TRBD2 is a possible D gene (5 bases). V lost 3 bases to trimming and J lost 3 bases, with 13 bases between them. Germline V gene sequence: CDR1 KGHSH, CDR2 LQKENI. The CDR3 runs 15 residues. In DNA form, the CDR3 reads TGTGCCAGCTCACCGTCGCGGGTAGATACAGATACGCAGTATTTT. Translating gives CASSPSRVDTDTQYF.

The table lists this clone with a count of one. V and J are TRBV6-1 and TRBJ2-5, with D perhaps matching TRBD1 (6 bases). Germline values: CDR1 MNHNS, CDR2 SASEGT. Trimming stripped 7 bases from V and 4 bases from J, with 16 bases between. This CDR3 spans 14 amino acids. The CDR3 DNA sequence: TGTGCCAGCATCTTGGGGGCAGGGGCAGAGACCCAGTACTTC. It yields the protein CASILGAGAETQYF.

V is TRBV6-5 and J is TRBJ2-7, with 8 bases that match TRBD2. The CDR3 contains 13 residues. The J segment lost 3 bases and the V segment lost 6 bases, leaving 4 bases of the junction unmatched. Germline V gene lookup returns CDR1 MNHEY and CDR2 SVGAGI. CDR3 loop: CASRGLASYEQYF. The CDR3 DNA follows: TGTGCCAGCAGAGGACTAGCTAGCTACGAGCAGTACTTC.

V usage is TRBV29-1 and J usage is TRBJ2-6; 10 bases are shared with TRBD1. There are 18 residues in the CDR3. Germline-derived CDR1 and CDR2 are SQVTM and ANQGSEA. The V segment lost 4 bases and the J segment 0 bases; nucleotides outside the gene matches: 9. The CDR3 protein is CSVVFGTGVRSGANVLTF. Written as DNA, the CDR3 is TGCAGCGTTGTTTTTGGGACAGGGGTTCGCTCTGGGGCCAACGTCCTGACTTTC.

The chain couples TRBV19 to TRBJ1-1, with D possibly TRBD1 on 5 matching bases. With 5 bases removed from V and 0 bases from J, the gap between germline ends came to 22 bases. The CDR3 extends over 18 amino acids. Germline assignment: CDR1 LNHDA and CDR2 SQIVND (reference sequence). The DNA of the CDR3 is TGTGCCAGTAGTGCGGGGGTTTCTCCTTGGGGTATGAACACTGAAGCTTTCTTT. Protein product: CASSAGVSPWGMNTEAFF.

The chain employs TRBV30 and TRBJ2-7; 8 bases line up with TRBD1. The CDR3 consists of 13 residues. Germline V gene data show CDR1 as GTSNPN and CDR2 as SVGIG (reference sequence). Losses at the gene ends were 5 bases for V and 2 bases for J; bases not matched to a gene: 5. CDR3 in amino acids: CAWAKQGAYEQYF. The CDR3 nucleotides read TGTGCCTGGGCGAAACAGGGGGCCTACGAGCAGTACTTC.

On this clone itself: Other nucleotide sequences in the sample specify the same CDR3. The chain recombines TRBV19 with TRBJ1-5; 7 bases line up with TRBD1. With 4 bases clipped from V and 4 bases from J, the junction kept 4 bases outside the gene matches. This CDR3 contains 14 residues. Germline assignment: CDR1 LNHDA and CDR2 SQIVND (reference sequence). For the CDR3, the DNA is TGTGCCAGTAGTACTGACAGGGTGAATCAGCCCCAGCATTTT. It encodes CASSTDRVNQPQHF.

The chain combines TRBV25-1 with TRBJ2-1; 7 bases are shared with TRBD1. V gave up 3 bases and J gave up 6 bases; unmatched junction bases: 5. The CDR3 is made up of 14 amino acids. Germline CDR1 reads MGHDK; CDR2 reads SYGVNS. The DNA for the CDR3 is TGTGCCAGCAGTGATTCTAACAGGGGCAATGAGCAGTTCTTC. Translating gives CASSDSNRGNEQFF.

The gene calls are TRBV29-1 and TRBJ1-2; 11 bases map to TRBD1. Per the germline V gene, CDR1 is SQVTM and CDR2 is ANQGSEA. CDR3 length equals 12 residues. V lost 5 bases, J lost 7 bases, and 3 bases stayed unmatched. DNA for the CDR3: TGCAGCGTTTGGACAGGGGGCGTTGGCTACACCTTC. It yields the protein CSVWTGGVGYTF.

The rearrangement joins TRBV7-9 to TRBJ2-7; D is possibly TRBD2 (5 bases). The CDR3 totals 16 residues. V dropped 3 bases and J dropped 1 base, with 16 bases sitting between them. The germline V gene has CDR1 SEHNR and CDR2 FQNEAQ (reference sequence). As DNA, the CDR3 is TGTGCCAGCAGCTTCGGACTCTCCGTTGAGTCCTACGAGCAGTACTTC. As protein: CASSFGLSVESYEQYF.

DNA for the CDR3: TGCAGCGTTGAATGGCAGGCCTCCTACAATGAGCAGTTCTTC. Translated: CSVEWQASYNEQFF. V is TRBV29-1 and J is TRBJ2-1; D is undetermined. CDR3 length: 14 residues. Germline loops: CDR1 SQVTM, CDR2 ANQGSEA. V lost 2 bases and J lost 0, with 8 bases in between.

This clone was detected only once. This chain connects TRBV6-5 to TRBJ2-5; TRBD1 matches 7 bases. The DNA end favors TRBJ2-7, so the J call may be wrong. CDR3 length equals 15 residues. Germline-derived CDR1 and CDR2 are MNHEY and SVGAGI. The CDR3: CASSYRDRGSYEQYF. CDR3 coding DNA: TGTGCCAGCAGTTACCGGGACAGAGGCTCCTACGAGCAGTACTTC.

The chain uses TRBV29-1 and TRBJ1-1; D unresolved. The CDR3 has 11 residues. Germline V gene lookup returns CDR1 SQVTM and CDR2 ANQGSEA. Trimming took off 2 bases at V and 8 bases at J, with 9 bases between the two ends. The CDR3 here is CSVERQREAFF. CDR3 nucleotides: TGCAGCGTTGAAAGGCAGCGCGAAGCTTTCTTT.

The CDR3 protein is CASSLDSSYGYTF. CDR3 nucleotides: TGTGCCAGCAGCTTAGATTCCAGCTATGGCTACACCTTC. V gene TRBV11-2 combines with J gene TRBJ1-2, with unresolved D. Germline values: CDR1 SGHAT, CDR2 FQNNGV. With 0 bases removed from V and 4 bases from J, the gap between germline ends came to 6 bases. The CDR3 totals 13 residues. The whole variable domain, remainder taken from reference TRBV11-2 and TRBJ1-2, is EAGVAQSPRYKIIEKRQSVAFWCNPISGHATLYWYQQILGQGPKLLIQFQNNGVVDDSQLPKDRFSAERLKGVDSTLKIQPAKLEDSAVYLCASSLDSSYGYTFGSGTRLTVV.

Here the CDR3 reads CASSLQGGIGEQYF. DNA of the CDR3: TGTGCCAGCAGCTTGCAGGGTGGGATCGGCGAGCAGTACTTC. This chain uses TRBV7-9 with TRBJ2-7; TRBD1 might be the D (5 bases). The CDR3 covers 14 residues. V was trimmed by 3 bases and J by 6 bases, leaving 15 bases between them. The germline V gene has CDR1 SEHNR and CDR2 FQNEAQ (reference sequence).

The count of this clone is one. The chain combines TRBV6-1 with TRBJ2-1; possible D gene TRBD1, 5 bases. This CDR3 has 13 amino acids. The V and J ends lost 4 bases and 7 bases respectively, with 11 bases between them. The germline V gene has CDR1 MNHNS and CDR2 SASEGT. CDR3 sequence reads: CASSVIRGNEQFF. The CDR3 DNA is TGTGCCAGCAGTGTAATAAGGGGAAATGAGCAGTTCTTC.

The rearrangement uses TRBV7-9 and TRBJ2-5; 7 bases align to TRBD1. V was clipped by 4 bases and J by 4 bases; unmatched bases: 6. There are 14 residues in the CDR3. Germline values: CDR1 SEHNR, CDR2 FQNEAQ (reference sequence). This chain's CDR3 is CASSYRQGIETQYF. The DNA for the CDR3 is TGTGCCAGCAGCTACCGACAGGGTATAGAGACCCAGTACTTC.

The CDR3 DNA follows: TGTGCCAGCAGTACTCGGCTAGCGGGAGCACACCGGAATGAGCAGTTCTTC. Translating it yields CASSTRLAGAHRNEQFF. The V gene is TRBV27, the J gene TRBJ2-1, with 10 bases that match TRBD2. This CDR3 is 17 amino acids long. Germline CDR1 reads MNHEY; CDR2 reads SMNVEV (reference sequence). Trimming cost V 5 bases and J 7 bases; bases outside gene matches: 14.

Only a few counts were recorded for this clone. The CDR3 DNA sequence: TGTGCCAGCAGCCTCACTAGCGGGAGTGTCGAGCAGTACTTC. Protein sequence: CASSLTSGSVEQYF. This sequence joins TRBV6-6 and TRBJ2-7; 11 bases line up with TRBD2. The J segment lost 6 bases and the V segment lost 6 bases, leaving 7 bases of the junction unmatched. The CDR3 has 14 amino acids. Germline CDR1 and CDR2: MNHNY and SVGAGI (reference sequence).

The rearrangement joins TRBV2 to TRBJ2-7; 7 bases fit TRBD1. This CDR3 is built from 13 residues. V shed 8 bases and J 2 bases; nucleotides not matched to a gene: 6. Looked up from germline, CDR1 is SNHLY and CDR2 is FYNNEI. CDR3 in amino acids: CASGGTEAYEQYF. DNA for the CDR3: TGTGCCAGCGGTGGGACAGAGGCCTACGAGCAGTACTTC.

This sequence joins TRBV5-6 and TRBJ1-1, with a possible D match to TRBD1 (5 bases). This CDR3 contains 15 residues. Germline CDR1 is SGHDT and CDR2 is YYEEEE. Trimming removed 3 bases at V and 6 bases at J, with 18 bases between. The CDR3 DNA follows: TGTGCCAGCAGCTATGGACAATTGCTAGGCGCTGAAGCTTTCTTT. This encodes CASSYGQLLGAEAFF.

V usage is TRBV9 and J usage is TRBJ1-1; D not certain. The CDR3 length is 15 residues. CDR1 SGDLS and CDR2 YYNGEE come from the germline V gene. The V and J ends lost 0 bases and 0 bases respectively, with 9 bases between them. CDR3 in amino acids: CASSVESRMNTEAFF. The CDR3 DNA reads as TGTGCCAGCAGCGTAGAGAGCAGGATGAACACTGAAGCTTTCTTT.